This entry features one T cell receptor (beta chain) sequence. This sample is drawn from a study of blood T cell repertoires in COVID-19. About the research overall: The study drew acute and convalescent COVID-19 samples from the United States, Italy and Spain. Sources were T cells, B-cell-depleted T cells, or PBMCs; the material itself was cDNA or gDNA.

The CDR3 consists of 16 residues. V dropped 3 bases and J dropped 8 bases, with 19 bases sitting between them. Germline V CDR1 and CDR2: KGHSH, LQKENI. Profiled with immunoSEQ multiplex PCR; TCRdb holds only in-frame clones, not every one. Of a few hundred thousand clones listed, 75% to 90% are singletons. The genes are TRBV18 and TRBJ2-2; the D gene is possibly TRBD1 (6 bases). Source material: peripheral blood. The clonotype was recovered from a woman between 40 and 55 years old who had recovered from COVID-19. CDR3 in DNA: TGTGCCAGCTCACCTCCGGTTTTACAGGGAGAAGGGGAGCTGTTTTTT. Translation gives CASSPPVLQGEGELFF.